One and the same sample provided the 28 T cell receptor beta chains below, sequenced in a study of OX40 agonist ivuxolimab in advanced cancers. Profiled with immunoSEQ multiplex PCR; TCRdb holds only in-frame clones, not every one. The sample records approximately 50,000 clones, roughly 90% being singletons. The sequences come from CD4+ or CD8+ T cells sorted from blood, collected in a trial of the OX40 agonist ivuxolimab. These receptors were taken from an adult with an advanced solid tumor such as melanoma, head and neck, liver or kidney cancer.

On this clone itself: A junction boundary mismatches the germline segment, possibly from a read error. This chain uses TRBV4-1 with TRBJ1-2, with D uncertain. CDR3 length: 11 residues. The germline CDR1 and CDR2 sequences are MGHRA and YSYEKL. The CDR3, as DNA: TGCGCCAGCAGCCAAGAACGACGGACGTACTTC. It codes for CASSQERRTYF.

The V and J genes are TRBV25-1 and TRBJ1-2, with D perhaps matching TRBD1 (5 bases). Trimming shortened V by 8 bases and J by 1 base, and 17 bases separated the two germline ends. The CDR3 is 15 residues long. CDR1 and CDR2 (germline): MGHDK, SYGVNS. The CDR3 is CASRSGAGSNYGYTF. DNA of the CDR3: TGTGCCAGCCGAAGCGGGGCAGGGAGTAACTATGGCTACACCTTC.

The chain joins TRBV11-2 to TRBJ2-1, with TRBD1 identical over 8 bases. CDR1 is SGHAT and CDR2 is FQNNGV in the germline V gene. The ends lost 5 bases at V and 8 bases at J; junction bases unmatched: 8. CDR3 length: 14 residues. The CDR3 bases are TGTGCCAGCAGCACGTACAGGGGGATCCATGAGCAGTTCTTC. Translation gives CASSTYRGIHEQFF.

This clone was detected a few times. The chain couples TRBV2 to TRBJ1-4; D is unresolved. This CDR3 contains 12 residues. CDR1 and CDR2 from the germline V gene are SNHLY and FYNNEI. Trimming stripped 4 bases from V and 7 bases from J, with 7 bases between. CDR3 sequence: CASSVRGEKLFF. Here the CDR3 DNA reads TGTGCCAGCAGTGTAAGAGGTGAAAAACTGTTTTTT.

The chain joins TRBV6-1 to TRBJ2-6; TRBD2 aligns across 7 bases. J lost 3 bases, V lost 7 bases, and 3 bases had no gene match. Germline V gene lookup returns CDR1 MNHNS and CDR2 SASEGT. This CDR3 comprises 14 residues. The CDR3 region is CASKREGGANVLTF. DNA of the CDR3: TGTGCCAGCAAGCGGGAAGGTGGGGCCAACGTCCTGACTTTC.

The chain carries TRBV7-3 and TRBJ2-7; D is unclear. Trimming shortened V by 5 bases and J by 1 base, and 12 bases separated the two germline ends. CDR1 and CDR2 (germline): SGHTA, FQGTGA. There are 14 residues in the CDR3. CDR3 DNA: TGTGCCAGCAGCCTCGATGCCCTTTCCTACGAGCAGTACTTC. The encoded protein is CASSLDALSYEQYF.

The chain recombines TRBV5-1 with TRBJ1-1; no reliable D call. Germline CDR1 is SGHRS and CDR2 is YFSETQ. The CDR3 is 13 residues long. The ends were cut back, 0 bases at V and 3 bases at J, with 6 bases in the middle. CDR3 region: CASSLESYTEAFF. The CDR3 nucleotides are TGCGCCAGCAGCTTGGAAAGCTACACTGAAGCTTTCTTT.

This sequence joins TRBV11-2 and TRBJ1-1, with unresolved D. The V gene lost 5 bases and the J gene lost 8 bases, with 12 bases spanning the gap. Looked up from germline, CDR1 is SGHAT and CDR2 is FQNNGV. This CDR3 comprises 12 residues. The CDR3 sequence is CASSLGVSEAFF. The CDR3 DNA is TGTGCCAGCAGCCTCGGGGTCAGCGAAGCTTTCTTT.

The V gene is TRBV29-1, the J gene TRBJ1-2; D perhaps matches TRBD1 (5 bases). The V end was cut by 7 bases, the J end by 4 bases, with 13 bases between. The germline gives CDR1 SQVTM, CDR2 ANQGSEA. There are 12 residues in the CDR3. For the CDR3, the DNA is TGCAGCGCCACCCCGGGACCCTATGGCTACACCTTC. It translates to CSATPGPYGYTF. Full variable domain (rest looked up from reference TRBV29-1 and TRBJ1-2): SAVISQKPSRDICQRGTSLTIQCQVDSQVTMMFWYRQQPGQSLTLIATANQGSEATYESGFVIDKFPISRPNLTFSTLTVSNMSPEDSSIYLCSATPGPYGYTFGSGTRLTVV.

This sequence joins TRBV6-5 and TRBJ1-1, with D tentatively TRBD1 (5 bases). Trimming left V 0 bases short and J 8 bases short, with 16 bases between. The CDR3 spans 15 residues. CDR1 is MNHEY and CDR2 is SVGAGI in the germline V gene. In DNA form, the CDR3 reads TGTGCCAGCAGTTACTCTAACGTCGCGGGACTCGAAGCTTTCTTT. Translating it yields CASSYSNVAGLEAFF.

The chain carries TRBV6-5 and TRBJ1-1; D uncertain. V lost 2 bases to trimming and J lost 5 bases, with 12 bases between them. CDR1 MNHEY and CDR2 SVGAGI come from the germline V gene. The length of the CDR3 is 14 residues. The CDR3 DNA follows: TGTGCCAGCAGTTACGAAGGGTTTTGGACTGAAGCTTTCTTT. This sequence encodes CASSYEGFWTEAFF.

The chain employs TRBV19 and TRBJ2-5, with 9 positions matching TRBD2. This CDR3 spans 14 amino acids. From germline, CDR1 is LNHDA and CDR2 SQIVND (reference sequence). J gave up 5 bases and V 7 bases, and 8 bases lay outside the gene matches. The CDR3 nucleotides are TGTGCCAGTAAGGGCGGGAGGGAGAGGGAGACCCAGTACTTC. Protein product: CASKGGRERETQYF.

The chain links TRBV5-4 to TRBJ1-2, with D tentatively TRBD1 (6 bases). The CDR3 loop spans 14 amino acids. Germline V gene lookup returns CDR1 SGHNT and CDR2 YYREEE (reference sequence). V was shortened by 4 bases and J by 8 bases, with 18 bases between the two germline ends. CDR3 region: CASSPEQGSEGYTF. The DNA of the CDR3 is TGTGCCAGCAGCCCTGAACAGGGATCGGAAGGCTACACCTTC. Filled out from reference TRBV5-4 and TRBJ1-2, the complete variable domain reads ETGVTQSPTHLIKTRGQQVTLRCSSQSGHNTVSWYQQALGQGPQFIFQYYREEENGRGNFPPRFSGLQFPNYSSELNVNALELDDSALYLCASSPEQGSEGYTFGSGTRLTVV.

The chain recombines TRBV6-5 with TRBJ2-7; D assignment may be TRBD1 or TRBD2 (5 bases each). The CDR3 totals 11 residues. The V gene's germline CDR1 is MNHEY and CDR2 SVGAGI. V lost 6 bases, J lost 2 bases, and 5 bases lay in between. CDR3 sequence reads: CASRGAYEQYF. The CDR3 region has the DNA TGTGCCAGCAGGGGGGCCTACGAGCAGTACTTC.

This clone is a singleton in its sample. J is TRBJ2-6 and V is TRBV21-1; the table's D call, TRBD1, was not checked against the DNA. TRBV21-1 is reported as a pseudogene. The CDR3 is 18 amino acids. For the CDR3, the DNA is TGTGCCAGCAGCAAAGGGGGCTCCCACTTCGGTGGGGCCAACGTCCTGACTTTC. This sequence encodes CASSKGGSHFGGANVLTF.

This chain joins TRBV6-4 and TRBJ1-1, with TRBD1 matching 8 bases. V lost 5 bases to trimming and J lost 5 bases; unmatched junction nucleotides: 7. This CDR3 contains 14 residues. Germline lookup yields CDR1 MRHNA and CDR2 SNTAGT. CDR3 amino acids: CASSPGGQPTEAFF. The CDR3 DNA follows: TGTGCCAGCAGTCCAGGGGGCCAACCTACTGAAGCTTTCTTT.

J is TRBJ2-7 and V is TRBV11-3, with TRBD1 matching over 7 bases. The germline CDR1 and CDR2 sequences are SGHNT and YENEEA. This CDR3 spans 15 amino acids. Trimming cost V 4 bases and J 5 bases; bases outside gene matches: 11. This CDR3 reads CASSYRGWGRDEQYF. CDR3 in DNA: TGTGCCAGCAGCTACAGGGGTTGGGGCCGGGACGAGCAGTACTTC.

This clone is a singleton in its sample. The CDR3 DNA follows: TGTGCCAGCAGACCGTTTAGCGGTGCCGGAGACGAGCAGTACTTC. Protein product: CASRPFSGAGDEQYF. The genes are TRBV6-6 and TRBJ2-7, with D possibly TRBD2 on 6 matching bases. Trimming took off 6 bases at V and 5 bases at J, with 20 bases between the two ends. Per the germline V gene, CDR1 is MNHNY and CDR2 is SVGAGI (reference sequence). CDR3 length: 15 amino acids.

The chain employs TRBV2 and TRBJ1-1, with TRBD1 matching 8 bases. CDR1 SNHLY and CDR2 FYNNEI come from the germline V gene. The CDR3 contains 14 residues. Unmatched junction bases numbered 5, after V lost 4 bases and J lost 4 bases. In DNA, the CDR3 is TGTGCCAGCAGTGGGACAGGGAGATTCACTGAAGCTTTCTTT. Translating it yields CASSGTGRFTEAFF.

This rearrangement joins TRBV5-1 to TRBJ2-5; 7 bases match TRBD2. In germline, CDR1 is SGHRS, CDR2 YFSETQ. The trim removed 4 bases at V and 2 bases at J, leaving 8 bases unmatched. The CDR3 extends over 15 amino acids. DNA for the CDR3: TGCGCCAGCAGCCCTTGGGGAGGGGAGCAAGAGACCCAGTACTTC. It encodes CASSPWGGEQETQYF.

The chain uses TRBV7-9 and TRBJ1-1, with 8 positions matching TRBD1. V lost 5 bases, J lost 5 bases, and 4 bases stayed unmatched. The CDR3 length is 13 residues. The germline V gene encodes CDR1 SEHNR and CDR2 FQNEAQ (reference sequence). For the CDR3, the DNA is TGTGCCAGCAGCCAGGGGGCGGAGACTGAAGCTTTCTTT. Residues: CASSQGAETEAFF.

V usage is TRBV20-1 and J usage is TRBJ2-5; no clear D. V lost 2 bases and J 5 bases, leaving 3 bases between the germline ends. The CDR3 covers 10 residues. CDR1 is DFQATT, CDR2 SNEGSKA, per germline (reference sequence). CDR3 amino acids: CSARMETQYF. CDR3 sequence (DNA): TGCAGTGCTAGAATGGAGACCCAGTACTTC.

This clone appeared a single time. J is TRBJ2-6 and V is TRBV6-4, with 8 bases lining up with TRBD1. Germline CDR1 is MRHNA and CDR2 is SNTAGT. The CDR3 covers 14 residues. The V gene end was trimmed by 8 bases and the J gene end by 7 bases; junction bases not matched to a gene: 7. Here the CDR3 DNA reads TGTGCCAGCGCACCCGGGACAGGAGCCAACGTCCTGACTTTC. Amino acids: CASAPGTGANVLTF.

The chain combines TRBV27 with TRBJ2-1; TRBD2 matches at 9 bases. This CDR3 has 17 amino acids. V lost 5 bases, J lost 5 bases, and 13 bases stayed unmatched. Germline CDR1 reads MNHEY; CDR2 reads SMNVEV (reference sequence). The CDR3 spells CASSRWASGNDHNEQFF. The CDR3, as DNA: TGTGCCAGCAGTCGTTGGGCTAGCGGGAATGACCACAATGAGCAGTTCTTC.

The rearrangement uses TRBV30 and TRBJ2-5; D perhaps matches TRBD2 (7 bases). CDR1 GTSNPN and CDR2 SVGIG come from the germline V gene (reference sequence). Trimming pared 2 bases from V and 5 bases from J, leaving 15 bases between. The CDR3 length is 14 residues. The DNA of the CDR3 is TGTGCCTGGAGTAGGGGCGGGGGCACGGAGACCCAGTACTTC. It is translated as CAWSRGGGTETQYF.

CDR3 region: CASSSASGTGTNEQFF. The CDR3 coding sequence is TGTGCCAGCAGCTCCGCTAGCGGGACGGGGACGAATGAGCAGTTCTTC. The chain uses TRBV5-4 and TRBJ2-1; the match to TRBD2 covers 9 bases. The germline V gene has CDR1 SGHNT and CDR2 YYREEE (reference sequence). The CDR3 has 16 amino acids. J lost 7 bases, V lost 3 bases, and 11 bases had no gene match.

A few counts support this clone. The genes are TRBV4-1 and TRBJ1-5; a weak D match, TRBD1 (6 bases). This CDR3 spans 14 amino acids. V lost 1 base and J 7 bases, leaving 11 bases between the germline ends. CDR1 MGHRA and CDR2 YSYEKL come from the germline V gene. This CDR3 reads CASSQARGDQPQHF. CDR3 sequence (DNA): TGCGCCAGCAGCCAAGCGAGGGGGGACCAGCCCCAGCATTTT.

CDR3 amino acids: CASSPRTGLRSVPLHF. CDR3 sequence (DNA): TGTGCCAGCTCACCCAGGACAGGGTTGAGATCAGTGCCCCTCCACTTT. This chain links TRBV18 with TRBJ1-6, with 8 bases aligning to TRBD1. The CDR3 consists of 16 residues. V lost 3 bases and J lost 13; bases outside the gene matches: 14. In germline, CDR1 is KGHSH, CDR2 LQKENI.